The next 27 T cell receptor beta chains were all read from a single sample in a study of blood T cell repertoires in COVID-19. Sequenced by immunoSEQ multiplex PCR; TCRdb stores in-frame clones only, minus some. The sample shows fewer than 110,000 clones, over 80% of them seen only once. Sequenced: peripheral blood. The receptors derive from a woman aged 30 to 39 with acute or convalescent COVID-19.

The chain uses TRBV24-1 and TRBJ2-1, with D tentatively TRBD1 (6 bases). The V end lost 1 base, the J end lost 2 bases, and 11 bases lay between the germline ends. Germline V gene lookup returns CDR1 KGHDR and CDR2 SFDVKD. CDR3 size: 16 residues. The CDR3 DNA sequence: TGTGCCACCAGTGATTTCAGGGGCGCAACCTACAATGAGCAGTTCTTC. The encoded protein is CATSDFRGATYNEQFF.

The chain employs TRBV29-1 and TRBJ1-6, with D hard to call. The CDR3 runs 13 residues. The V end lost 5 bases, the J end lost 10 bases, and 15 bases lay between the germline ends. The germline V gene has CDR1 SQVTM and CDR2 ANQGSEA. In DNA, the CDR3 is TGCAGCGTTCTGTGGACTCCATCCTCACCCCTCCACTTT. Amino acid sequence: CSVLWTPSSPLHF.

The chain recombines TRBV24-1 with TRBJ1-2; 9 bases map to TRBD1. The CDR3 runs to 14 residues. With V trimmed by 7 bases and J by 0 bases, 2 bases remained unmatched. CDR1 is KGHDR and CDR2 is SFDVKD in the germline V gene. The CDR3 protein is CATSGTGPNYGYTF. In DNA form, the CDR3 reads TGTGCCACCAGCGGGACAGGGCCTAACTATGGCTACACCTTC.

The chain links TRBV24-1 to TRBJ1-5; D unresolved. This CDR3 is built from 14 residues. The V gene's germline CDR1 is KGHDR and CDR2 SFDVKD. Trimming took 0 bases from V and 2 from J, leaving 4 bases between them. The CDR3 region is CATSDLQGNQPQHF. CDR3 bases: TGTGCCACCAGTGATTTGCAGGGCAATCAGCCCCAGCATTTT.

The chain combines TRBV28 with TRBJ2-1; 8 positions agree with TRBD2. Germline V gene lookup returns CDR1 MDHEN and CDR2 SYDVKM. Trimming cost V 7 bases and J 9 bases; bases outside gene matches: 14. This CDR3 is built from 15 residues. CDR3 sequence (DNA): TGTGCCAGCACCCCGGTACAGCGGGGGTCTCTTGAGCAGTTCTTC. It is translated as CASTPVQRGSLEQFF.

The chain combines TRBV7-6 with TRBJ2-6, with TRBD1 matching over 10 bases. This CDR3 is 17 amino acids long. Germline CDR1 is SGHVS and CDR2 is FNYEAQ. The V segment lost 5 bases and the J segment 0 bases; nucleotides outside the gene matches: 4. The CDR3 spells CASSVGTGVSGANVLTF. CDR3 nucleotide sequence: TGTGCCAGCAGCGTCGGGACAGGGGTCTCTGGGGCCAACGTCCTGACTTTC.

The chain joins TRBV11-2 to TRBJ1-1; a possible D gene is TRBD1 (6 bases). The germline CDR1 and CDR2 sequences are SGHAT and FQNNGV. The CDR3 is 13 amino acids. Trimming removed 4 bases from V and 7 bases from J, with 13 bases in between. The CDR3 loop reads CASSSPGVNEAFF. DNA for the CDR3: TGTGCCAGCAGCTCACCAGGGGTTAATGAAGCTTTCTTT.

The rearrangement uses TRBV12-1 and TRBJ2-1; whether TRBD2, the table's D call, matches the DNA was not checked. TRBV12-1 is a documented pseudogene. This CDR3 contains 18 residues. CDR3 nucleotide sequence: TGTGCCAGCAGCCTACCTCGGGGACTAGCGGGAGGGATGAATGAGCAGTTCTTC. This gives the protein CASSLPRGLAGGMNEQFF.

This chain joins TRBV10-3 and TRBJ1-1, with a weak D call TRBD1 (6 bases). Trimming took 2 bases from V and 2 from J, leaving 9 bases between them. This CDR3 has 14 amino acids. Per germline, CDR1 ENHRY and CDR2 SYGVKD. The CDR3 region has the DNA TGTGCCATCAGTGAGGCAGGGGCCAACACTGAAGCTTTCTTT. Translating gives CAISEAGANTEAFF.

The chain is built from TRBV5-6 and TRBJ2-7; possible D gene TRBD2, 6 bases. Trimming removed 9 bases at V and 0 bases at J, with 13 bases between. Germline CDR1 is SGHDT and CDR2 is YYEEEE. This CDR3 is built from 13 residues. The CDR3 DNA reads TGTGCCACCCGGAGGGGCAACTCCTACGAGCAGTACTTC. It is translated as CATRRGNSYEQYF.

The V gene is TRBV11-3, the J gene TRBJ2-5; 7 bases line up with TRBD1. The trim removed 3 bases at V and 3 bases at J, leaving 7 bases unmatched. This CDR3 has 15 residues. From germline, CDR1 is SGHNT and CDR2 YENEEA. The CDR3, as DNA: TGTGCCAGCAGCTTGGGACAGTCCCGGGAAGAGACCCAGTACTTC. Translating gives CASSLGQSREETQYF. The full variable domain, with the rest looked up from reference TRBV11-3 and TRBJ2-5, is EAGVVQSPRYKIIEKKQPVAFWCNPISGHNTLYWYLQNLGQGPELLIRYENEEAVDDSQLPKDRFSAERLKGVDSTLKIQPAELGDSAVYLCASSLGQSREETQYFGPGTRLLVL.

The genes are TRBV9 and TRBJ1-2; unclear D gene. Deletions cut 0 bases from V and 8 bases from J, with 5 bases between. Germline V CDR1 and CDR2: SGDLS, YYNGEE. The CDR3 runs 11 residues. The CDR3 DNA is TGTGCCAGCAGCGTAGCGGGGGGCTACACCTTC. It codes for CASSVAGGYTF.

V gene TRBV18 combines with J gene TRBJ1-1, with D unclear. CDR1 KGHSH and CDR2 LQKENI come from the germline V gene. There are 12 residues in the CDR3. Trimming pared 2 bases from V and 4 bases from J, leaving 5 bases between. The DNA of the CDR3 is TGTGCCAGCTCACCAGAGGCCACTGAAGCTTTCTTT. Its translation: CASSPEATEAFF.

V usage is TRBV5-8 and J usage is TRBJ2-3, with TRBD2 matching 8 bases. Germline V gives CDR1 SGHTS, CDR2 YDEGEE. Trimming at V came to 5 bases and at J to 2 bases, leaving 16 bases not matched to a gene. This CDR3 contains 18 residues. CDR3 protein: CASRGGHLLAAATDTQYF. The CDR3 bases are TGTGCCAGCAGGGGGGGGCACCTACTAGCGGCTGCCACAGATACGCAGTATTTT.

This clone showed up just once. The CDR3 sequence is CASSVFGQPQHF. The DNA for the CDR3 is TGTGCCAGCAGCGTATTCGGGCAGCCCCAGCATTTT. This chain links TRBV28 with TRBJ1-5; D unclear. This CDR3 region has 12 residues. The V end lost 6 bases, the J end lost 7 bases, and 10 bases lay between the germline ends. Germline CDR1 is MDHEN and CDR2 is SYDVKM.

V gene TRBV6-4 combines with J gene TRBJ2-1; the D gene is possibly TRBD1 (6 bases). CDR1 and CDR2 from the germline V gene are MRHNA and SNTAGT. The V gene lost 3 bases and the J gene lost 6 bases, with 18 bases spanning the gap. The CDR3 sequence is 16 residues long. CDR3 nucleotide sequence: TGTGCCAGCAGTGATGAGGGGGATGCCGTTTTCAATGAGCAGTTCTTC. Its translation is CASSDEGDAVFNEQFF.

The chain combines TRBV29-1 with TRBJ2-1, with TRBD1 matching 9 bases. CDR3 length: 14 amino acids. CDR1 is SQVTM, CDR2 ANQGSEA, per germline. Trimming cost V 4 bases and J 2 bases; bases outside gene matches: 3. CDR3 DNA sequence: TGCAGCGTTGCCGGACAGGGGCCCTACAATGAGCAGTTCTTC. Translation: CSVAGQGPYNEQFF.

This sequence joins TRBV5-4 and TRBJ2-1; TRBD2 matches at 7 bases. The V segment lost 0 bases and the J segment 6 bases; nucleotides outside the gene matches: 9. The length of the CDR3 is 16 residues. CDR1 and CDR2 (germline): SGHNT, YYREEE (reference sequence). The chain's CDR3 is CASSLDPGLIRNEQFF. The CDR3 DNA sequence: TGTGCCAGCAGCTTGGATCCGGGACTAATACGCAATGAGCAGTTCTTC.

The V call is TRBV4-1, the J call TRBJ1-5; D is possibly TRBD1 (6 bases). Germline CDR1 reads MGHRA; CDR2 reads YSYEKL. This CDR3 has 15 residues. Trimming removed 0 bases at V and 7 bases at J, with 13 bases between. The CDR3 spells CASSQEETGRQPQHF. CDR3 sequence (DNA): TGCGCCAGCAGCCAAGAAGAGACAGGTCGACAGCCCCAGCATTTT.

The chain has TRBV4-3 and TRBJ2-5; 12 bases are shared with TRBD2. The CDR3 spans 18 residues. From germline, CDR1 is LGHNA and CDR2 YSLEER. J lost 2 bases, V lost 0 bases, and 7 bases had no gene match. In DNA, the CDR3 is TGCGCCAGCAGCCAAGAAAGGACTAGCGGGGCGTCACAAGAGACCCAGTACTTC. Residues: CASSQERTSGASQETQYF.

The chain couples TRBV20-1 to TRBJ2-1; D is unresolved. This CDR3 region has 11 residues. Per germline, CDR1 DFQATT and CDR2 SNEGSKA (reference sequence). Between the trimmed V and J ends, which lost 6 bases and 6 bases, there was a span of 9 bases. CDR3 in DNA: TGCAGTGCCCGAAGCCCCAATGAGCAGTTCTTC. Its translation: CSARSPNEQFF.

In this sample, this clone turned up once. The CDR3 protein is CASSPGGQGVGQPQHF. The CDR3 DNA sequence: TGTGCCAGCAGCCCCGGCGGACAGGGCGTAGGTCAGCCCCAGCATTTT. The rearrangement uses TRBV7-6 and TRBJ1-5; 8 positions agree with TRBD1. Germline assignment: CDR1 SGHVS and CDR2 FNYEAQ. The length of the CDR3 is 16 residues. With 5 bases clipped from V and 6 bases from J, the junction kept 12 bases outside the gene matches.

The chain combines TRBV5-1 with TRBJ1-5, with D perhaps matching TRBD1 (5 bases). This CDR3 is 15 amino acids long. Germline V CDR1 and CDR2: SGHRS, YFSETQ. V lost 3 bases to trimming and J lost 4 bases, with 14 bases between them. CDR3 sequence reads: CASSWGGRDNQPQHF. The CDR3 DNA reads as TGCGCCAGCAGCTGGGGCGGCAGGGATAATCAGCCCCAGCATTTT.

The rearrangement joins TRBV6-2 or TRBV6-3 to TRBJ2-5; 9 nucleotides match TRBD2. This CDR3 contains 15 residues. The trim removed 0 bases at V and 5 bases at J, leaving 4 bases unmatched. Germline-derived CDR1 and CDR2 are MNHEY and SVGEGT. CDR3 amino acids: CASSYSGLASETQYF. DNA of the CDR3: TGTGCCAGCAGTTACTCCGGACTAGCGTCGGAGACCCAGTACTTC.

This clone was observed once. The V call is TRBV28, the J call TRBJ1-5; no reliable D call. The germline V and J ends were trimmed by 7 bases and 7 bases, with 17 bases remaining between them. CDR1 is MDHEN and CDR2 is SYDVKM in the germline V gene. The CDR3 contains 14 residues. The CDR3 region is CASNDFQPPQPQHF. CDR3 sequence (DNA): TGTGCCAGCAACGACTTCCAACCCCCCCAGCCCCAGCATTTT. The whole variable domain, remainder taken from reference TRBV28 and TRBJ1-5, is DVKVTQSSRYLVKRTGEKVFLECVQDMDHENMFWYRQDPGLGLRLIYFSYDVKMKEKGDIPEGYSVSREKKERFSLILESASTNQTSMYLCASNDFQPPQPQHFGDGTRLSIL.

The chain couples TRBV7-9 to TRBJ1-1, with D possibly being TRBD1 (6 bases). The CDR3 is 14 amino acids. V was cut by 5 bases and J by 1 base, with 11 bases left in between. In germline, CDR1 is SEHNR, CDR2 FQNEAQ (reference sequence). CDR3 DNA: TGTGCCAGCAGCCCCGGACAGTGGAACACTGAAGCTTTCTTT. It encodes CASSPGQWNTEAFF.

V and J are TRBV10-3 and TRBJ1-5, with D tentatively TRBD1 (6 bases). Germline V gene data show CDR1 as ENHRY and CDR2 as SYGVKD. The CDR3 spans 16 residues. Trimming left V 10 bases short and J 0 bases short, with 19 bases between. DNA for the CDR3: TGTGCCACCGGACAGAGGTCCGAATATAGCAATCAGCCCCAGCATTTT. Amino acids: CATGQRSEYSNQPQHF.